These 19 T cell receptor beta chains were sequenced from one sample in a study of CD8 T cells in Susac syndrome. Reverse transcription of roughly 0.5 to 1 ug RNA used random hexamers. TCRdb reanalysed the immunoSEQ multiplex PCR reads using MiXCR and keeps one entry per CDR3 protein. Of about 75,000 distinct CDR3 sequences listed, approximately 93% were seen once; the top ten hold about 0.52%. The material sequenced was CD8+ T cells from PBMCs. The receptors stem from a human donor with Susac syndrome.

The chain couples TRBV15 to TRBJ2-2, with D possibly being TRBD2 (5 bases). The CDR3 is 16 residues long. Trimming cost V 5 bases and J 0 bases, with 13 bases left between them. Germline V gives CDR1 LNHNV, CDR2 YYDKDF (reference sequence). The CDR3 sequence is CATSGPGSPNTGELFF. As DNA, the CDR3 is TGTGCCACCAGCGGGCCGGGGAGCCCGAACACCGGGGAGCTGTTTTTT.

CDR3 sequence: CAISERDSFSGNTIYF. The CDR3 bases are TGTGCCATCAGTGAGCGGGACAGCTTCTCTGGAAACACCATATATTTT. This rearrangement joins TRBV10-3 to TRBJ1-3; 7 positions agree with TRBD1. V was clipped by 2 bases and J by 0 bases; unmatched bases: 4. The CDR3 spans 16 residues. CDR1 is ENHRY, CDR2 SYGVKD, per germline.

The rearrangement joins TRBV29-1 to TRBJ2-3, with D uncertain. Per the germline V gene, CDR1 is SQVTM and CDR2 is ANQGSEA. With 7 bases removed from V and 6 bases from J, the gap between germline ends came to 14 bases. The CDR3 has 12 amino acids. CDR3 region: CSAGLLGDTQYF. The CDR3 coding sequence is TGCAGCGCTGGCCTTCTGGGGGATACGCAGTATTTT.

This clonotype was picked up a small number of times. This chain joins TRBV5-1 and TRBJ2-7; possible D gene TRBD2, 5 bases. Germline V CDR1 and CDR2: SGHRS, YFSETQ. V gave up 4 bases and J gave up 5 bases, with 16 bases separating them. The CDR3 is 14 amino acids. The CDR3: CASSPGSVVDEQYF. The CDR3 DNA reads as TGCGCCAGCAGCCCGGGATCAGTCGTCGACGAGCAGTACTTC.

The CDR3 loop is CASSLRFEGGSYEQYF. The CDR3, as DNA: TGTGCCAGCAGCTTGAGATTCGAAGGGGGCTCCTACGAGCAGTACTTC. The V and J genes are TRBV5-6 and TRBJ2-7; tentatively, D is TRBD1 (6 bases). V was clipped by 1 base and J by 0 bases, with 14 bases between them. CDR3 length equals 16 residues. The germline CDR1 and CDR2 sequences are SGHDT and YYEEEE.

The chain carries TRBV7-9 and TRBJ2-7; D uncertain. The ends were cut back, 5 bases at V and 3 bases at J, with 5 bases in the middle. The CDR3 is 11 residues long. From germline, CDR1 is SEHNR and CDR2 FQNEAQ (reference sequence). This CDR3 is CASSAYYEQYF. CDR3 in DNA: TGTGCCAGCAGCGCATACTACGAGCAGTACTTC.

J is TRBJ1-1 and V is TRBV15; 8 nucleotides align to TRBD1. V lost 6 bases and J lost 6; bases outside the gene matches: 6. CDR1 is LNHNV and CDR2 is YYDKDF in the germline V gene (reference sequence). CDR3 length equals 13 residues. The CDR3 is CATSPRDRPEAFF. The CDR3 DNA follows: TGTGCCACCAGTCCCCGGGACAGGCCTGAAGCTTTCTTT.

CDR3 in amino acids: CASSLWGGEKLFF. CDR3 DNA: TGTGCCAGCAGTTTATGGGGGGGTGAAAAACTGTTTTTT. The J gene is TRBJ1-4, the V gene TRBV27; a possible D gene is TRBD1 (5 bases). CDR3 length: 13 residues. Germline V gene data show CDR1 as MNHEY and CDR2 as SMNVEV (reference sequence). Trimming shortened V by 1 base and J by 7 bases, and 7 bases separated the two germline ends.

The V call is TRBV7-9, the J call TRBJ2-1, with TRBD2 matching 8 bases. The CDR3 has 14 amino acids. CDR1 and CDR2 (germline): SEHNR, FQNEAQ (reference sequence). J was trimmed by 7 bases and V by 2 bases; bases with no gene match: 4. CDR3 protein: CASSLSGGQNEQFF. The DNA for the CDR3 is TGTGCCAGCAGCTTATCGGGGGGGCAAAATGAGCAGTTCTTC.

V gene TRBV9 combines with J gene TRBJ2-5; 8 bases agree with TRBD1. After removal of 4 bases from V and 5 bases from J, the junction contained 4 bases not matched to a gene. The germline V gene has CDR1 SGDLS and CDR2 YYNGEE. The CDR3 has 13 residues. The CDR3 region is CASSPWDRETQYF. The CDR3 DNA reads TGTGCCAGCAGCCCCTGGGACAGGGAGACCCAGTACTTC. Together with reference TRBV9 and TRBJ2-5, the CDR3 gives the full variable domain: DSGVTQTPKHLITATGQRVTLRCSPRSGDLSVYWYQQSLDQGLQFLIQYYNGEERAKGNILERFSAQQFPDLHSELNLSSLELGDSALYFCASSPWDRETQYFGPGTRLLVL.

The chain carries TRBV19 and TRBJ2-7; possible D gene TRBD1, 6 bases. From germline, CDR1 is LNHDA and CDR2 SQIVND (reference sequence). V shed 3 bases and J shed 2 bases, with 14 bases lying between them. This CDR3 contains 15 residues. CDR3 loop: CASSIATGSTYEQYF. The CDR3 coding sequence is TGTGCCAGTAGTATCGCTACAGGGTCAACCTACGAGCAGTACTTC.

The CDR3 sequence is CSARELAGGHEQFF. CDR3 coding DNA: TGCAGTGCTAGGGAACTAGCGGGGGGGCATGAGCAGTTCTTC. The chain joins TRBV20-1 to TRBJ2-1; TRBD2 aligns across 13 bases. CDR3 size: 14 residues. V lost 3 bases, J lost 8 bases, and 4 bases stayed unmatched. CDR1 and CDR2 from the germline V gene are DFQATT and SNEGSKA (reference sequence).

The chain is built from TRBV14 and TRBJ2-7; D is unresolved. This CDR3 has 11 residues. V lost 4 bases and J lost 6, with 7 bases in between. CDR1 is SGHDN and CDR2 is FVKESK in the germline V gene. The CDR3 protein is CASSPGAEQYF. DNA of the CDR3: TGTGCCAGCAGCCCCGGAGCCGAGCAGTACTTC.

V is TRBV5-6 and J is TRBJ2-7; D is possibly TRBD1 or TRBD2 (6 bases each). CDR1 is SGHDT and CDR2 is YYEEEE in the germline V gene. CDR3 length: 13 amino acids. Deletions cut 0 bases from V and 8 bases from J, with 12 bases between. CDR3 sequence: CASSLEGGCQQYF. In DNA, the CDR3 is TGTGCCAGCAGCTTGGAAGGGGGGTGCCAGCAGTACTTC.

This chain joins TRBV12-3 or TRBV12-4 and TRBJ2-1, with D possibly matching TRBD1 (6 bases). Trimming shortened V by 7 bases and J by 10 bases, and 14 bases separated the two germline ends. This CDR3 contains 12 residues. CDR3 nucleotides: TGTGCCAGCACCTTGGGGGCGCGGGAGCAGTTCTTC. Translated, it gives CASTLGAREQFF.

V is TRBV5-1 and J is TRBJ1-6; D may be TRBD1 (5 bases). Germline V gene sequence: CDR1 SGHRS, CDR2 YFSETQ. There are 22 residues in the CDR3. Trimming stripped 5 bases from V and 9 bases from J, with 39 bases between. The CDR3 DNA reads TGCGCCAGCAGTCCCCATAAGGGAGAGTCGGGGCCCGAGACCAAACGGATTTCACCCCTCCACTTT. Protein sequence: CASSPHKGESGPETKRISPLHF.

V and J are TRBV7-9 and TRBJ2-7; D might be TRBD1 (5 bases). Germline V CDR1 and CDR2: SEHNR, FQNEAQ (reference sequence). The length of the CDR3 is 13 residues. Trimming removed 5 bases from V and 0 bases from J, with 8 bases in between. CDR3 bases: TGTGCCAGCAGCCAGGGTGACTCCTACGAGCAGTACTTC. Its protein is CASSQGDSYEQYF. Complete variable domain (other parts from reference TRBV7-9 and TRBJ2-7): DTGVSQNPRHKITKRGQNVTFRCDPISEHNRLYWYRQTLGQGPEFLTYFQNEAQLEKSRLLSDRFSAERPKGSFSTLEIQRTEQGDSAMYLCASSQGDSYEQYFGPGTRLTVT.

The chain uses TRBV10-3 and TRBJ2-5; 7 bases match TRBD2. Trimming cost V 4 bases and J 1 base; bases outside gene matches: 9. The V gene's germline CDR1 is ENHRY and CDR2 SYGVKD. The CDR3 totals 16 residues. The CDR3 DNA sequence: TGTGCCATCAGTGCTACTAGCGCGAGGGGCCAAGAGACCCAGTACTTC. Protein sequence: CAISATSARGQETQYF.

This clonotype came up a few times. V gene TRBV27 combines with J gene TRBJ2-7; no clear D. CDR1 and CDR2 from the germline V gene are MNHEY and SMNVEV (reference sequence). The V end was cut by 0 bases, the J end by 2 bases, with 5 bases between. This CDR3 is built from 13 residues. Written as DNA, the CDR3 is TGTGCCAGCAGTTTATCACGGACCTACGAGCAGTACTTC. This gives the protein CASSLSRTYEQYF.